This TCR beta chain was documented in a study of Graves' ophthalmopathy and Graves' hyperthyroidism (dated by TCRdb to 2017 to 2018). Background for the entire study: Peripheral blood samples were taken at the time of initial diagnosis, before any treatment was given. The study used TCR beta repertoire signatures to distinguish Graves' ophthalmopathy from Graves' hyperthyroidism and to predict progression to ophthalmopathy. In total, 135 blood samples were TCR-sequenced: around 42 ophthalmopathy, under 80 hyperthyroidism and some 17 hyperthyroidism-to-ophthalmopathy patients. To explore V-J signatures distinguishing ophthalmopathy from hyperthyroidism, a discovery set of about a hundred patients (43 ophthalmopathy, 55 to 60 stable hyperthyroidism) was enrolled. For independent validation, a separate cohort was made up of around 18 hyperthyroidism patients plus 17 patients who later progressed from hyperthyroidism to ophthalmopathy. T-cell repertoires of thyroid tissue and blood were compared in more than five hyperthyroidism patients. Following sample collection, hyperthyroidism patients were given methimazole at a starting dose of 30 mg daily, and ophthalmopathy patients were given high-dose intravenous methylprednisolone. What the study reported, not specific to this receptor: Most expanded thyroid clonotypes with frequency above 0.001 were also detected in blood, suggesting blood repertoires may reflect the thyroid immune response. Ophthalmopathy was separated from stable hyperthyroidism by the 13-signature model with around 89% sensitivity and around 81% specificity in cross-validation and with 80%/75% in the test set. Sample size was not statistically predetermined, and group allocation was not concealed from the investigators. In validation, the model predicted ophthalmopathy progression with 55% to 71% sensitivity and about 73% specificity; some twelve predicted patients were CT-confirmed with GO in a median of around 6 months.

This clonotype was seen repeatedly, ten times or more. No antigen is known for it. No per-base quality is available; no much larger clone lies one base away. For repertoire sequencing, the TCR beta CDR3 regions were amplified from RNA transcripts. The first round was an RT-PCR using HTBI primers with the Qiagen OneStep RT-PCR kit, and this first round was followed by a second-round multiplex PCR, then size selection and purification. Libraries were sequenced on an Illumina HiSeq2000 using paired-end 100 bp reads. The source study handled its data this way. Reads were processed with SOAPnuke, discarding reads with adapters, uncalled bases, mean Phred below 15, or no exact constant-primer or identifier match. COPE v1.2.5 was used to merge high-quality paired reads. Clonotypes were defined as unique nucleotide sequences and were aligned to IMGT TRB V, D and J references using MiTCR v1.1. The analysis was limited to V-J combinations with a frequency above 0.0001, which together covered roughly 99% of the repertoires. For each V-J combination, a TCR clonal expansion and chaos score was defined as the ratio of F50 clonal expansion to chaos observed in the TCRdist matrix. Welch's t-statistics and random forest were used to narrow the features down to approximately 13 V-J combinations, which were then fed into a naive Bayes classifier. The similarity between thyroid and blood repertoires was quantified using the Morisita-Horn index. The raw public reads went through TCRdb reprocessing: fastp at Q25, MiXCR clone calling, in-frame beta chains kept. Merged by CDR3 protein, the rows form single entries marked with the most common genes and DNA. The V and J calls and clone size are TCRdb's, not the authors'. The sample has more than 550,000 distinct CDR3 sequences on record, over 40% of them singletons. Jointly, the top ten make up over 2.5% of the sample.

Ophthalmopathy patients had moderately to severely active disease, Clinical Activity Score of at least 3, NOSPECS grade of at least 4, and disease duration under 3 months. Anyone with other autoimmune diseases, uncontrolled infections, pregnancy or lactation was excluded from the study. Clinical symptoms, serum thyroxine, TRAb, thyroid ultrasound and orbital computed tomography were used for diagnosis. Using Ficoll-Paque density gradient centrifugation, PBMCs were isolated from 8.5 to 10 ml of fresh peripheral blood. Trizol reagent was used to extract the total RNA, and its quality was then checked on an Agilent 2100 Bioanalyzer. From a lookup of the germline V gene (reference sequence), CDR1 and CDR2 are LNHDA and SQIVND. Inclusive of the bounding cysteine and phenylalanine, the CDR3 is 15 residues long. Left in the record is the CDR3 DNA by itself, 45 bases read in frame from the first base. V was cut back by 3 bases and J by 4 bases, leaving a gap of 13 bases between them.

This sequence uses TRBV19 and TRBJ1-5; tentative D gene TRBD1, with 5 bases matching. What was sequenced was peripheral blood. This clonotype was obtained from an adult man with Graves' ophthalmopathy. The CDR3 reads CASSMERGWNQPQHF. The sequenced DNA: TGTGCCAGTAGTATGGAAAGGGGTTGGAATCAGCCCCAGCATTTT.